Listed here are 10 T cell receptor beta chains from one sample, sequenced in a study of T cell responses to AZD1222 COVID-19 vaccine. The data were produced by immunoSEQ multiplex PCR, yet TCRdb's version contains in-frame clones alone and is incomplete. Altogether 75,000 to 100,000 clones are present, roughly 84% being singletons, with the ten largest covering 2.8%. The sample was peripheral blood, taken on day 0 of AZD1222 vaccination. The receptors stem from an adult in good health.

The chain has TRBV7-2 and TRBJ2-3, with TRBD1 matching over 7 bases. V gave up 1 base and J gave up 5 bases; unmatched junction bases: 3. Germline V gives CDR1 SGHTA, CDR2 FQGNSA. The CDR3 extends over 14 amino acids. The CDR3, as DNA: TGTGCCAGCAGCTTAGGGACAGGAGTAGATACGCAGTATTTT. It encodes CASSLGTGVDTQYF.

This chain uses TRBV24-1 with TRBJ1-2, with D tentatively TRBD1 (6 bases). CDR1 and CDR2 (germline): KGHDR, SFDVKD. V lost 2 bases to trimming and J lost 5 bases, with 14 bases between them. The CDR3 is made up of 15 amino acids. The CDR3 DNA follows: TGTGCCACCAGTGATTCAACAGGGATAGGATATGGCTACACCTTC. It codes for CATSDSTGIGYGYTF.

V gene TRBV28 combines with J gene TRBJ1-4; D perhaps matches TRBD1 (6 bases). The CDR3 runs 14 residues. Germline V CDR1 and CDR2: MDHEN, SYDVKM. The V end lost 4 bases, the J end lost 3 bases, and 9 bases lay between the germline ends. CDR3 sequence: CASSSTGPNEKLFF. The CDR3 DNA is TGTGCCAGCAGTTCGACAGGCCCTAATGAAAAACTGTTTTTT.

This clone was seen only once. The CDR3 reads CASSSDSSNQPQHF. The CDR3 nucleotides are TGTGCCAGCAGTTCGGACAGTAGCAATCAGCCCCAGCATTTT. This chain links TRBV2 with TRBJ1-5, with D possibly matching TRBD1 (6 bases). Trimming stripped 5 bases from V and 0 bases from J, with 8 bases between. This CDR3 region has 14 residues. CDR1 SNHLY and CDR2 FYNNEI come from the germline V gene.

This clone was found once. V and J are TRBV4-3 and TRBJ1-5, with D tentatively TRBD1 (5 bases). This CDR3 has 17 amino acids. Germline CDR1 is LGHNA and CDR2 is YSLEER. V gave up 0 bases and J gave up 0 bases, with 12 bases separating them. CDR3 bases: TGCGCCAGCAGCCAAGATCTGACAGAACTTAGCAATCAGCCCCAGCATTTT. Translated: CASSQDLTELSNQPQHF.

This clone was detected once. The rearrangement links TRBV14 to TRBJ2-4; 9 bases are a match to TRBD2. V lost 0 bases, J lost 7 bases, and 10 bases stayed unmatched. The germline V gene has CDR1 SGHDN and CDR2 FVKESK. The CDR3 has 17 amino acids. The CDR3 DNA reads TGTGCCAGCAGCCAAGATCGGGGGCTAGCGGGGATGAACATTCAGTACTTC. This codes for CASSQDRGLAGMNIQYF.

The chain employs TRBV5-1 and TRBJ2-5; the match to TRBD2 covers 10 bases. The CDR3 runs to 21 residues. Germline loops: CDR1 SGHRS, CDR2 YFSETQ. J lost 4 bases, V lost 3 bases, and 24 bases had no gene match. CDR3 loop: CASSWRAGGQAAGGLRETQYF. CDR3 nucleotide sequence: TGCGCCAGCAGCTGGCGAGCCGGGGGCCAGGCAGCGGGGGGGCTCCGAGAGACCCAGTACTTC.

The genes are TRBV3-1 (or the pseudogene TRBV3-2) and TRBJ2-7, with TRBD2 matching over 15 bases. Per germline, CDR1 LGHDT and CDR2 YNNKEL (reference sequence). The V and J ends lost 6 bases and 7 bases, in that order; junction bases with no gene match: 7. There are 15 residues in the CDR3. The CDR3 coding sequence is TGTGCCAGCAGAGGCCCCGGACTAGCGGGGGGGGAGCAGTACTTC. It codes for CASRGPGLAGGEQYF.

The chain carries TRBV3-1 (or the pseudogene TRBV3-2) and TRBJ1-5, with unresolved D. The germline V and J ends were trimmed by 2 bases and 4 bases, with 6 bases remaining between them. CDR1 LGHDT and CDR2 YNNKEL come from the germline V gene (reference sequence). The CDR3 is made up of 13 amino acids. The chain's CDR3 is CASSQSPNQPQHF. CDR3 coding DNA: TGTGCCAGCAGCCAATCTCCAAATCAGCCCCAGCATTTT.

On this clone itself: Mismatch with germline at one junction end may stem from a read error. The chain carries TRBV5-8 and TRBJ1-5; D remains ambiguous. Germline values: CDR1 SGHTS, CDR2 YDEGEE. The length of the CDR3 is 15 residues. CDR3 loop: CASTLGGGSNQPQHF. The CDR3 DNA is TGTGCCAGCACCTTGGGCGGCGGGAGCAATCAGCCCCAGCATTTT.